The rows below give T cell receptor beta chains drawn from one sample of a study of spatial heterogeneity in lung cancer. TCRdb re-derived calls from the 5' RACE reads in MiXCR, one entry per CDR3 protein. The sample lists about 23,000 distinct CDR3 sequences; 2.5% to 4% were seen once. The sample in question was PBMCs, obtained at surgery. Receptors were obtained from a female donor with early-stage non-small cell lung cancer. The CDR3 runs from the conserved cysteine through the conserved F or W.

v_call: TRBV20-1
j_call: TRBJ2-1
cdr3_aa: CSARGASTSGNYNEQFF

v_call: TRBV2
j_call: TRBJ1-2
cdr3_aa: CASTRGYRERYTF

v_call: TRBV5-4
j_call: TRBJ2-2
cdr3_aa: CASSLRRVPGELFF

v_call: TRBV10-3
j_call: TRBJ2-2
cdr3_aa: CAISAQGPNTGELFF

v_call: TRBV4-1
j_call: TRBJ2-5
cdr3_aa: CASSHSNRAESQETQYF

v_call: TRBV7-9
j_call: TRBJ2-2
cdr3_aa: CASSLSSTGELFF

v_call: TRBV5-6
j_call: TRBJ2-5
cdr3_aa: CASILAGAEETQYF

v_call: TRBV7-8
j_call: TRBJ2-2
cdr3_aa: CASSPGQHSNTGELFF

v_call: TRBV3-1
j_call: TRBJ2-1
cdr3_aa: CASTSGRTYYNEQFF

v_call: TRBV12-3/TRBV12-4
j_call: TRBJ2-7
cdr3_aa: CASSRGTSGSLYEQYF

v_call: TRBV4-1
j_call: TRBJ2-7
cdr3_aa: CASSQDRRLAGGTGYEQYF

v_call: TRBV5-1
j_call: TRBJ2-1
cdr3_aa: CASSLGDYNEQFF

v_call: TRBV18
j_call: TRBJ2-7
cdr3_aa: CASSLDTSYEQYF

v_call: TRBV20-1
j_call: TRBJ2-3
cdr3_aa: CSARDLGVTDTQYF

v_call: TRBV21-1
j_call: TRBJ2-7
cdr3_aa: CASGALAYEQYF

v_call: TRBV6-2/TRBV6-3
j_call: TRBJ1-1
cdr3_aa: CASSYSSPGTPEAFF

v_call: TRBV30
j_call: TRBJ2-2
cdr3_aa: CAWRIRVGELFF

v_call: TRBV5-4
j_call: TRBJ2-1
cdr3_aa: CASSLKGQGYEQFF

v_call: TRBV7-9
j_call: TRBJ2-6
cdr3_aa: CASSPSPGAARYSGANVLTF

v_call: TRBV24-1
j_call: TRBJ2-3
cdr3_aa: CATSDRGSGTDTQYF

v_call: TRBV24-1
j_call: TRBJ2-2
cdr3_aa: CATSDPRGGTGELFF

v_call: TRBV10-2
j_call: TRBJ2-2
cdr3_aa: CASSAMTGFVTGELFF

v_call: TRBV6-5
j_call: TRBJ2-1
cdr3_aa: CASREGGGRPSNNEQFF

v_call: TRBV15
j_call: TRBJ1-2
cdr3_aa: CATSGAAGHGYTF

v_call: TRBV6-5
j_call: TRBJ1-1
cdr3_aa: CASSYERNTEAFF

v_call: TRBV28
j_call: TRBJ1-6
cdr3_aa: CASSSTGTSPLHF

v_call: TRBV20-1
j_call: TRBJ2-1
cdr3_aa: CSASGLAGYNEQFF

v_call: TRBV24-1
j_call: TRBJ2-2
cdr3_aa: CATSDQLAGGLTGELFF

v_call: TRBV9
j_call: TRBJ2-1
cdr3_aa: CASSVGQLAGYNEQFF

v_call: TRBV2
j_call: TRBJ1-5
cdr3_aa: CASRQTGDQPQHF

v_call: TRBV5-1
j_call: TRBJ2-1
cdr3_aa: CASRALGTGKINEQFF

v_call: TRBV5-1
j_call: TRBJ2-7
cdr3_aa: CASSFIPGLVSLEQYF

v_call: TRBV4-1
j_call: TRBJ1-3
cdr3_aa: CASTVSSGNTIYF

v_call: TRBV7-3
j_call: TRBJ2-1
cdr3_aa: CASSSQGGIYNEQFF

v_call: TRBV24-1
j_call: TRBJ1-5
cdr3_aa: CATSVGPYQPQHF

v_call: TRBV2
j_call: TRBJ1-1
cdr3_aa: CASRGEGGKAFF

v_call: TRBV7-9
j_call: TRBJ2-5
cdr3_aa: CASSRGSQETQYF

v_call: TRBV2
j_call: TRBJ2-1
cdr3_aa: CASSLGRYQFF

v_call: TRBV20-1
j_call: TRBJ2-1
cdr3_aa: CSARPPKTGHFGEQFF

v_call: TRBV25-1
j_call: TRBJ1-1
cdr3_aa: CASSNHGVDTEAFF

v_call: TRBV4-1
j_call: TRBJ1-1
cdr3_aa: CASSQALAQNTEAFF

v_call: TRBV28
j_call: TRBJ2-3
cdr3_aa: CASSPGLAVFTDTQYF

v_call: TRBV3-1
j_call: TRBJ2-7
cdr3_aa: CASSPGTAASYEQYF

v_call: TRBV7-9
j_call: TRBJ2-1
cdr3_aa: CASSFLGLAGVGDEQFF

v_call: TRBV20-1
j_call: TRBJ2-3
cdr3_aa: CSAVITGVVTDTQYF

v_call: TRBV7-6
j_call: TRBJ2-2
cdr3_aa: CASSLGSGTGELFF

v_call: TRBV7-2
j_call: TRBJ1-1
cdr3_aa: CASSFFTTEAFF

v_call: TRBV12-3/TRBV12-4
j_call: TRBJ2-3
cdr3_aa: CASSSVAGGGFTDTQYF

v_call: TRBV7-6
j_call: TRBJ2-2
cdr3_aa: CASSLAEAGELFF

v_call: TRBV7-9
j_call: TRBJ2-7
cdr3_aa: CASSPSRVSSGRNPYEQYF

v_call: TRBV13
j_call: TRBJ2-7
cdr3_aa: CASSLGGLLGTYEQYF

v_call: TRBV5-1
j_call: TRBJ1-2
cdr3_aa: CASSLGTGEGYGYTF

v_call: TRBV5-1
j_call: TRBJ1-1
cdr3_aa: CASGQGSTEAFF

v_call: TRBV15
j_call: TRBJ2-2
cdr3_aa: CATSSRVTGWGTGELFF

v_call: TRBV28
j_call: TRBJ1-2
cdr3_aa: CASSTGRLYGYTF

v_call: TRBV27
j_call: TRBJ2-5
cdr3_aa: CASGLAGGRQETQYF

v_call: TRBV20-1
j_call: TRBJ2-3
cdr3_aa: CSATSSGTSGGDTQYF

v_call: TRBV5-1
j_call: TRBJ1-6
cdr3_aa: CASSFRDRENSPLHF